This record covers a single T cell receptor (beta chain). As yet, its antigen is unknown. Sequencing was performed with immunoSEQ multiplex PCR; in TCRdb, only in-frame clones are kept and a portion is missing. The table lists over 85,000 clones, 75% to 95% of them singletons. V shed 5 bases and J 0 bases; nucleotides not matched to a gene: 6. Germline CDR1 reads SGHVS; CDR2 reads FQNEAQ. The CDR3 is made up of 16 amino acids. The record originates from a study of graft-versus-host responses after intestinal transplantation. This TCR was recovered from a human donor who was the organ donor for an intestinal transplant. Sequences were derived from unstimulated CD4+ T cells sorted from spleen or lymph node cells, sampled before transplant. The chain uses TRBV7-8 and TRBJ2-1, with 8 bases that match TRBD2. The DNA for the CDR3 is TGTGCCAGCAGCGGCCCGGGGGGGGGCTCCTACAATGAGCAGTTCTTC. Protein product: CASSGPGGGSYNEQFF.